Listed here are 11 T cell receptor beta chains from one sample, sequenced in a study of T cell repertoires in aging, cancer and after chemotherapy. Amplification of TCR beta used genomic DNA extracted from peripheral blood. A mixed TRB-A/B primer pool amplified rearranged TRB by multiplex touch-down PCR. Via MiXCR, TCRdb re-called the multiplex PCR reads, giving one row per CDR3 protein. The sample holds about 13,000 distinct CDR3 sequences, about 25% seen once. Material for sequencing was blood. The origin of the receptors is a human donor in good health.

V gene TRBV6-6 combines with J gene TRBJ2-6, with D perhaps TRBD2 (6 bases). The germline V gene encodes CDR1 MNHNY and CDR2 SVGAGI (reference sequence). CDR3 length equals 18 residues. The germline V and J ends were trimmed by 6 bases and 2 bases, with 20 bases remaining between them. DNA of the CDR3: TGTGCCAGCAGGTCCTCTAGCGTAGGAGGGGCTGGGGCCAACGTCCTGACTTTC. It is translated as CASRSSSVGGAGANVLTF.

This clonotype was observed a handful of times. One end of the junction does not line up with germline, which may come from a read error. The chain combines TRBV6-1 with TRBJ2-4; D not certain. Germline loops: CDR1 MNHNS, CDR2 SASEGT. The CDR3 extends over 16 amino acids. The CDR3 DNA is TGTGCCATCAGTGATCGAGGTAAACTGGGCAAAAACATTCAGTACTTC. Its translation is CAISDRGKLGKNIQYF.

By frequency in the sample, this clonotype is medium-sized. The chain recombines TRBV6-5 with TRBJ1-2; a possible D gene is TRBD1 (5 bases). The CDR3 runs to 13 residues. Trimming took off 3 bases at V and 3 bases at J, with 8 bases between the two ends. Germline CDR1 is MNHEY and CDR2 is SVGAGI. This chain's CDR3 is CASSYEGDYGYTF. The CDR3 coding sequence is TGTGCCAGCAGTTATGAAGGGGACTATGGCTACACCTTC.

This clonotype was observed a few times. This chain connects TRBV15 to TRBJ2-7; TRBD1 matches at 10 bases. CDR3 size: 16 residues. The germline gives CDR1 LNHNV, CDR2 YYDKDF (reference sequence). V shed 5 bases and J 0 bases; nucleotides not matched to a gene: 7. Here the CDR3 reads CATSSRRTGGSYEQYV. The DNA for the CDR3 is TGTGCCACCAGCTCTCGGCGGACAGGGGGCTCCTACGAGCAGTACGTC.

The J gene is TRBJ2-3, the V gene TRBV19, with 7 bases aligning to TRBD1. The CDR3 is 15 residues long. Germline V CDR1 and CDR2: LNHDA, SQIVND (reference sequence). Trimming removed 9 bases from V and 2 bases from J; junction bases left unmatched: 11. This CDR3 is CASRVRDSYTDTQYF. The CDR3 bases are TGTGCCAGCCGGGTCCGGGACAGCTACACAGATACGCAGTATTTT.

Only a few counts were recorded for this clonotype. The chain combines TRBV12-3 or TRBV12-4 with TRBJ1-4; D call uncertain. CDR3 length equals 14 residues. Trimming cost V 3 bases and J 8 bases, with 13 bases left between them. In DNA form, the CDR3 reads TGTGCCAGCAGTTTCGACCCGGTGGGGGAAAAACTGTTTTTT. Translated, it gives CASSFDPVGEKLFF.

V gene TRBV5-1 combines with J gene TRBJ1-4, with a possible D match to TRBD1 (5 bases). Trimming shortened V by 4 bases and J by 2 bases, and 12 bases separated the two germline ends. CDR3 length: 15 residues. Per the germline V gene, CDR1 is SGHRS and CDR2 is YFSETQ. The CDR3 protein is CASSPRRDTNEKLFF. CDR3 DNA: TGCGCCAGCAGCCCACGCAGGGACACTAATGAAAAACTGTTTTTT.

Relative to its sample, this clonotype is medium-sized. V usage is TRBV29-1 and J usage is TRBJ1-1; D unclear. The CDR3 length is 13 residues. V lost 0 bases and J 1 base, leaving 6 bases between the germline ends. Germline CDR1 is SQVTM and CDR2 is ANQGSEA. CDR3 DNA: TGCAGCGTTGAAGATCCCCGGAACACTGAAGCTTTCTTT. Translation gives CSVEDPRNTEAFF.

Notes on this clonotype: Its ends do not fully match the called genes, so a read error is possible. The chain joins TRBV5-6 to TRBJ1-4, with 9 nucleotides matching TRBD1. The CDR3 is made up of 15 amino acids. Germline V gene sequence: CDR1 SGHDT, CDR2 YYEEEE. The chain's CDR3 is CASSFGTGRNEKLFF. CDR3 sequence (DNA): TGCGCCAGCAGCTTCGGGACAGGGCGGAATGAAAAACTGTTTTTT.

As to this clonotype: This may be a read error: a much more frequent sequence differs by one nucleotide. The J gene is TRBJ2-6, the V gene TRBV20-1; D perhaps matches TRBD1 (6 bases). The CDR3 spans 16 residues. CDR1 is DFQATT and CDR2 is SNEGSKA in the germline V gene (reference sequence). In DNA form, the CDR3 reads TGCAGTTCTAGTGGGCAGGGGATCCCTGGGGCCAACGTCCTGACTTTC. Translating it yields CSSSGQGIPGANVLTF.

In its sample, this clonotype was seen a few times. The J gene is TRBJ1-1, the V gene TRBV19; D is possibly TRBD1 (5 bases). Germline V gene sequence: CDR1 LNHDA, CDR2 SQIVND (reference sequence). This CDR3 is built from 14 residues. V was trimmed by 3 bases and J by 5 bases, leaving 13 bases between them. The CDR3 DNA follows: TGTGCCAGTAGTATGGGGGGTAGGTTTACTGAAGCTTTCTTT. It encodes CASSMGGRFTEAFF.